This entry lists 5 T cell receptor beta chains sequenced from one sample in a study of identical twins. MiXCR was run by TCRdb on the 5' RACE reads, yielding one entry per CDR3 protein. This table holds 200,000 to 250,000 distinct CDR3 sequences, around 7.6% found once. This same sample was also taken into another study, of yellow fever vaccine responses in identical twins.

Sequenced material: CD8+ T cells sorted from blood. These receptors were collected from a woman younger than 30 in good health.

This clonotype was observed a few times. The chain combines TRBV7-2 with TRBJ2-3; 16 bases match TRBD2. Germline V gene data show CDR1 as SGHTA and CDR2 as FQGNSA. After removal of 0 bases from V and 6 bases from J, the junction contained 12 bases not matched to a gene. This CDR3 has 20 residues. DNA of the CDR3: TGTGCCAGCAGCTTAGCACCCGGGACTAGCGGGGGGGCCAACCTCGATACGCAGTATTTT. Translated: CASSLAPGTSGGANLDTQYF.

This clonotype was found once. The chain links TRBV3-1 to TRBJ2-1; 7 nucleotides line up with TRBD1. V lost 4 bases, J lost 8 bases, and 8 bases stayed unmatched. This CDR3 has 14 residues. CDR1 and CDR2 (germline): LGHDT, YNNKEL (reference sequence). CDR3 in amino acids: CASSLWTQGDEQFF. The CDR3 DNA follows: TGTGCCAGCAGCCTCTGGACCCAGGGGGATGAGCAGTTCTTC.

The chain joins TRBV7-9 to TRBJ2-5; 8 bases are a match to TRBD1. Germline CDR1 and CDR2: SEHNR and FQNEAQ (reference sequence). J lost 5 bases, V lost 5 bases, and 16 bases had no gene match. The CDR3 consists of 17 residues. The CDR3 is CASSRKISDRAGETQYF. The CDR3 DNA reads TGTGCCAGCAGCCGAAAAATCTCGGACAGGGCCGGGGAGACCCAGTACTTC.

The V call is TRBV28, the J call TRBJ1-5; D call uncertain. Trimming took 6 bases from V and 4 from J, leaving 10 bases between them. The germline V gene encodes CDR1 MDHEN and CDR2 SYDVKM. The CDR3 has 13 amino acids. The CDR3 is CASRSDGNQPQHF. The DNA of the CDR3 is TGTGCCAGCAGATCAGACGGTAATCAGCCCCAGCATTTT.

This clonotype showed up many times. The rearrangement joins TRBV12-3 or TRBV12-4 to TRBJ2-1; 8 nucleotides match TRBD2. This CDR3 is 16 amino acids long. Trimming removed 8 bases from V and 3 bases from J; junction bases left unmatched: 12. Here the CDR3 DNA reads TGTGCCAGCTGCTCCACAGCGGGAGTAATCTACAATGAGCAGTTCTTC. Translating gives CASCSTAGVIYNEQFF.